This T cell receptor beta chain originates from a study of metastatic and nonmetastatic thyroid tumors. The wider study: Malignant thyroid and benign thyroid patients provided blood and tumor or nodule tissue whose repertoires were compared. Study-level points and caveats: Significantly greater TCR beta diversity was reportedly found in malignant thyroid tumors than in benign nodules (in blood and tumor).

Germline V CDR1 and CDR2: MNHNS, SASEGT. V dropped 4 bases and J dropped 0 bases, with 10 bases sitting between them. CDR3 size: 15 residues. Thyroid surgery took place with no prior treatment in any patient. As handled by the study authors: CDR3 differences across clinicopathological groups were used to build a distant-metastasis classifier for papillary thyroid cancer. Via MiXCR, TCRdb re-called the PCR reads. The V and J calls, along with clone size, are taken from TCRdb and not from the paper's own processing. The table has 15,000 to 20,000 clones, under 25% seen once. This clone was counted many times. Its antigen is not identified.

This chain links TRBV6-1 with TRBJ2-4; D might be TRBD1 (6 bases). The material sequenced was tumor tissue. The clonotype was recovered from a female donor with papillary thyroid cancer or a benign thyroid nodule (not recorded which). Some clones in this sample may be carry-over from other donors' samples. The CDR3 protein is CASSVLQGAKNIQYF. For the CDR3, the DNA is TGTGCCAGCAGTGTTTTACAGGGAGCCAAAAACATTCAGTACTTC.